The source of this T cell receptor beta chain is a study of vaccination effects on CD4 cells after COVID-19. Across the study: The study sampled two convalescent patients 16 days and one week before vaccination.

Details on this clone: Its antigen is undetermined.

The assay was immunoSEQ multiplex PCR, and TCRdb's table has in-frame clones only and misses some. Of tens of thousands of clones listed, 65% to 75% are singletons. ViraFEST used viral peptide pools to expand antigen-specific CD4+ T cells before sequencing. Following culture for approximately ten days, CD4+ T cells were isolated. PCR-confirmed SARS-CoV-2 infection occurred in the person between March and December 2020. Both day 3 and day 7 saw half the medium replaced with IL-2 medium. The receptor was isolated from a human donor who had a prior SARS-CoV-2 infection. The sequencing here drew on CD4+ T cells from PBMCs cultured with HIV peptides, taken before COVID-19 vaccination. Stated subset: HIV-1 Nef peptide pool negative control/reference culture.

This CDR3 is CASSTLTGGYPYEQYF. The CDR3 DNA reads as TGCGCCAGCAGCACACTGACAGGGGGCTATCCCTACGAGCAGTACTTC. This chain joins TRBV5-1 and TRBJ2-7; TRBD1 aligns across 10 bases. The germline V gene has CDR1 SGHRS and CDR2 YFSETQ. J lost 2 bases, V lost 4 bases, and 9 bases had no gene match. The CDR3 length is 16 residues.